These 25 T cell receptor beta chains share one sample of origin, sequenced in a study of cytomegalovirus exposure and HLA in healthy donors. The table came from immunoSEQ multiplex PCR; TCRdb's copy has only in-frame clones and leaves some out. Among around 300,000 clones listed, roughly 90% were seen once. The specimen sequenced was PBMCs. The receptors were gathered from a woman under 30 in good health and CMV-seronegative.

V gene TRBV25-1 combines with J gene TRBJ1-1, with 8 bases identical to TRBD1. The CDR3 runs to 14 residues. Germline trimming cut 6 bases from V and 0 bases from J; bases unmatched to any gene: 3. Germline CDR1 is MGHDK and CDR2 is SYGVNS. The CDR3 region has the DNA TGTGCCAGCAGCAGGACAGGGATGAACACTGAAGCTTTCTTT. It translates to CASSRTGMNTEAFF. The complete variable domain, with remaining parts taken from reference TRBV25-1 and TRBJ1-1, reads EADIYQTPRYLVIGTGKKITLECSQTMGHDKMYWYQQDPGMELHLIHYSYGVNSTEKGDLSSESTVSRIRTEHFPLTLESARPSHTSQYLCASSRTGMNTEAFFGQGTRLTVV.

CDR3 DNA: TGTGCCAGCAGTTATGGAGTGGGCAATGAGCAGTTCTTC. This encodes CASSYGVGNEQFF. The chain is built from TRBV6-6 and TRBJ2-1; D unresolved. The V gene's germline CDR1 is MNHNY and CDR2 SVGAGI (reference sequence). The CDR3 extends over 13 amino acids. Trimming cost V 3 bases and J 6 bases, with 9 bases left between them.

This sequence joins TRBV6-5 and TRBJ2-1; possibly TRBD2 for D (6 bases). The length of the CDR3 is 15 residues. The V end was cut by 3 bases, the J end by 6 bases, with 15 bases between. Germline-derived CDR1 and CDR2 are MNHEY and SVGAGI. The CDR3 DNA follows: TGTGCCAGCAGTTATGTAAGCGGAGGGTCCAATGAGCAGTTCTTC. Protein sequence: CASSYVSGGSNEQFF.

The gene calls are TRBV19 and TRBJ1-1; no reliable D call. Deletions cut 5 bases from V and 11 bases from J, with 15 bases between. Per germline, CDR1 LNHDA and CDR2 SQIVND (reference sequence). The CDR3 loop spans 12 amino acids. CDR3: CASSRGKGMAFF. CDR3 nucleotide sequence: TGTGCCAGTAGTCGAGGGAAGGGCATGGCTTTCTTT.

CDR3 in DNA: TGTGCCAGTAGTCCCAGGACAAGAAACAATGAGCAGTTCTTC. Its protein product is CASSPRTRNNEQFF. This chain joins TRBV19 and TRBJ2-1, with TRBD1 as a possible D gene (5 bases). The V end was cut by 5 bases, the J end by 5 bases, with 13 bases between. This CDR3 has 14 amino acids. Germline CDR1 LNHDA, CDR2 SQIVND (reference sequence).

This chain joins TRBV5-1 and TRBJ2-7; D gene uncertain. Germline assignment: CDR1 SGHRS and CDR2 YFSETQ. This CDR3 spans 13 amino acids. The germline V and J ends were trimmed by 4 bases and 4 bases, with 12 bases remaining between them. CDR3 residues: CASSPRSRYEQYF. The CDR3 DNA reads TGCGCCAGCAGCCCCCGATCGAGGTACGAGCAGTACTTC.

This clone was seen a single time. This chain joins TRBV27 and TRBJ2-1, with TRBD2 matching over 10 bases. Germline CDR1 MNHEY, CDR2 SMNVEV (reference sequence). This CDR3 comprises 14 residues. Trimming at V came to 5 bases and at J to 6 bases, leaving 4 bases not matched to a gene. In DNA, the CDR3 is TGTGCCAGCAGTAGCGGGAGGGCCTCCAATGAGCAGTTCTTC. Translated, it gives CASSSGRASNEQFF.

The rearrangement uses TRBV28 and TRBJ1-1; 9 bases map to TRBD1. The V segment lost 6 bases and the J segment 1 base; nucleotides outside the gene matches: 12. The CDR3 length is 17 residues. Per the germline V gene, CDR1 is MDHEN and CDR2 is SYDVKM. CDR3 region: CASRQPGQGIGNTEAFF. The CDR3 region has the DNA TGTGCCAGCAGACAACCGGGACAGGGTATTGGGAACACTGAAGCTTTCTTT. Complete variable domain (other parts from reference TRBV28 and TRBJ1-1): DVKVTQSSRYLVKRTGEKVFLECVQDMDHENMFWYRQDPGLGLRLIYFSYDVKMKEKGDIPEGYSVSREKKERFSLILESASTNQTSMYLCASRQPGQGIGNTEAFFGQGTRLTVV.

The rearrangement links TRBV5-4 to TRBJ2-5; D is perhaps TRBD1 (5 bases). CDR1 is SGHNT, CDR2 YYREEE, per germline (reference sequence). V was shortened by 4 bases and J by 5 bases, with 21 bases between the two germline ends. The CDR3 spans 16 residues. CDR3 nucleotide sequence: TGTGCCAGCAGCCCTTCAGGGTTTGCTGGCCGGGAGACCCAGTACTTC. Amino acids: CASSPSGFAGRETQYF.

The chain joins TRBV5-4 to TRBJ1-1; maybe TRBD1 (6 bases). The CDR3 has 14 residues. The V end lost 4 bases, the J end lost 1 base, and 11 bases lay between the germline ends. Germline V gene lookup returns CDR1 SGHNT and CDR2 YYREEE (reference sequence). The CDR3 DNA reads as TGTGCCAGCAGCGTCAGGGGCTCGAACACTGAAGCTTTCTTT. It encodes CASSVRGSNTEAFF.

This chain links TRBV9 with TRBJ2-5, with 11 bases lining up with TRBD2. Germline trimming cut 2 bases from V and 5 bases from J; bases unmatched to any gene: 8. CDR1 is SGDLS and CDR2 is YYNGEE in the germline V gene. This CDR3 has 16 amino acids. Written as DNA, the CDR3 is TGTGCCAGCAGCGTCGATAGCGGGAGGGCCAGGGAGACCCAGTACTTC. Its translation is CASSVDSGRARETQYF.

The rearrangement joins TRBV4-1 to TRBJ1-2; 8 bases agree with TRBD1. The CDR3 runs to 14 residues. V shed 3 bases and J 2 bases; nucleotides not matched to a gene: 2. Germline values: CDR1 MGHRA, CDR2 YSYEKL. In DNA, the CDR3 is TGCGCCAGCAGCCAGGACAGGGCAAACTATGGCTACACCTTC. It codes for CASSQDRANYGYTF.

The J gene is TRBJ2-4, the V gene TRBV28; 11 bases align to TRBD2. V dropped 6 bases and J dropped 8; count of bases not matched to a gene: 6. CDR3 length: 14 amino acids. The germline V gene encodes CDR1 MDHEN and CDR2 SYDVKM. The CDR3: CASRDSGRVDIQYF. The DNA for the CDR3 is TGTGCCAGCAGGGATAGCGGGAGGGTGGACATTCAGTACTTC. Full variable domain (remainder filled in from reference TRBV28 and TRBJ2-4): DVKVTQSSRYLVKRTGEKVFLECVQDMDHENMFWYRQDPGLGLRLIYFSYDVKMKEKGDIPEGYSVSREKKERFSLILESASTNQTSMYLCASRDSGRVDIQYFGAGTRLSVL.

The CDR3 loop reads CASSAERNGRAEAFF. The CDR3 DNA follows: TGTGCCAGCAGTGCAGAGCGCAACGGGAGAGCTGAAGCTTTCTTT. This chain joins TRBV25-1 and TRBJ1-1; D not certain. CDR1 and CDR2 (germline): MGHDK, SYGVNS. The CDR3 runs to 15 residues. V dropped 4 bases and J dropped 6 bases, with 18 bases sitting between them. The full variable domain, rest sourced from reference TRBV25-1 and TRBJ1-1, is EADIYQTPRYLVIGTGKKITLECSQTMGHDKMYWYQQDPGMELHLIHYSYGVNSTEKGDLSSESTVSRIRTEHFPLTLESARPSHTSQYLCASSAERNGRAEAFFGQGTRLTVV.

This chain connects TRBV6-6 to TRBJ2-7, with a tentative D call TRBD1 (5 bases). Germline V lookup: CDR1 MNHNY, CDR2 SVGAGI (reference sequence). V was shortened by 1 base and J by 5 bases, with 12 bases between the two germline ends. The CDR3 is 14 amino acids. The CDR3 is CASSYFLSGNEQYF. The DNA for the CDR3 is TGTGCCAGCAGTTACTTCCTCTCAGGGAACGAGCAGTACTTC.

The CDR3 DNA is TGTGCCTGGGGACTAGCGGGAGTCGCGTGGACAGATACGCAGTATTTT. As protein: CAWGLAGVAWTDTQYF. The chain joins TRBV30 to TRBJ2-3; 13 bases are a match to TRBD2. Trimming cost V 5 bases and J 3 bases; bases outside gene matches: 8. The CDR3 runs to 16 residues. Germline V gene sequence: CDR1 GTSNPN, CDR2 SVGIG (reference sequence). The full variable domain, its missing parts supplied by reference TRBV30 and TRBJ2-3, is SQTIHQWPATLVQPVGSPLSLECTVEGTSNPNLYWYRQAAGRGLQLLFYSVGIGQISSEVPQNLSASRPQDRQFILSSKKLLLSDSGFYLCAWGLAGVAWTDTQYFGPGTRLTVL.

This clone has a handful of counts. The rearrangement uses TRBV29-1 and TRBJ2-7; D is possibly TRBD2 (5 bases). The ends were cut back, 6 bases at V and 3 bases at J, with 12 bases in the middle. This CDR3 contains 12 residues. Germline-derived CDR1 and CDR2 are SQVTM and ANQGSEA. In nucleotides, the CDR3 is TGCAGCGTGTACGTCGGGGTCTACGAGCAGTACTTC. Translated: CSVYVGVYEQYF.

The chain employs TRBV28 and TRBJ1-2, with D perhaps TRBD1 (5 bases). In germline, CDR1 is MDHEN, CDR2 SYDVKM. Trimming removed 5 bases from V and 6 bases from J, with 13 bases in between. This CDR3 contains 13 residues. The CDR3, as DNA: TGTGCCAGCAGTCCTTGGAGGGGCAATGGCTACACCTTC. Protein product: CASSPWRGNGYTF.

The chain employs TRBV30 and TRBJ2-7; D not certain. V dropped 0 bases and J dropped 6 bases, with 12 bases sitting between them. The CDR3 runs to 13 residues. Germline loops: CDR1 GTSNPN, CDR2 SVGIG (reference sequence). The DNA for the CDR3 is TGTGCCTGGAGTGTAGGCCCTGGGCTCGAGCAGTACTTC. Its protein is CAWSVGPGLEQYF.

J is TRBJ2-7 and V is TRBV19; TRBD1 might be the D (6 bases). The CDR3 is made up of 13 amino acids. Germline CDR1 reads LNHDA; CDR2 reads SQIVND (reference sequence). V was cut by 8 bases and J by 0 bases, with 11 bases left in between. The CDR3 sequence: CASARTASYEQYF. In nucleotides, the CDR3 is TGTGCCAGTGCCCGGACAGCCTCCTACGAGCAGTACTTC.

CDR3 coding DNA: TGTGCCACCAGGGGCCAAGAGGGGGCGGCCTACAATGAGCAGTTCTTC. This gives the protein CATRGQEGAAYNEQFF. This chain joins TRBV15 and TRBJ2-1, with TRBD1 identical over 7 bases. The germline V gene encodes CDR1 LNHNV and CDR2 YYDKDF (reference sequence). Trimming removed 6 bases from V and 2 bases from J; junction bases left unmatched: 10. This CDR3 is built from 16 residues.

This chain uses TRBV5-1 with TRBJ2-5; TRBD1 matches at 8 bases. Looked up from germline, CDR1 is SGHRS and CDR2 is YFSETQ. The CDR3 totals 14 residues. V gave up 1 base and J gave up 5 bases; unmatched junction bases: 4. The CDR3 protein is CASSLQGARETQYF. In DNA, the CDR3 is TGCGCCAGCAGCTTGCAGGGGGCGCGTGAGACCCAGTACTTC.

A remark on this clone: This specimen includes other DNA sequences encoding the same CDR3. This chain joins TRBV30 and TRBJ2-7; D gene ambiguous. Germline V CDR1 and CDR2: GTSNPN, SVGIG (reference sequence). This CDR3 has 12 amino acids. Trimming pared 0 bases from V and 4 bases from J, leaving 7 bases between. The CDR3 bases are TGTGCCTGGAGTGTTGTCGGTTACGAGCAGTACTTC. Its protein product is CAWSVVGYEQYF. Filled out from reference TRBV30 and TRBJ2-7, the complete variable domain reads SQTIHQWPATLVQPVGSPLSLECTVEGTSNPNLYWYRQAAGRGLQLLFYSVGIGQISSEVPQNLSASRPQDRQFILSSKKLLLSDSGFYLCAWSVVGYEQYFGPGTRLTVT.

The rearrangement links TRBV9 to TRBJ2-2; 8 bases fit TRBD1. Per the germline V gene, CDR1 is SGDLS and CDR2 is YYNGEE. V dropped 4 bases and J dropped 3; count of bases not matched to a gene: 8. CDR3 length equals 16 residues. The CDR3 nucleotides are TGTGCCAGCAGCCCCATGACAGGGGACCACACCGGGGAGCTGTTTTTT. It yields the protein CASSPMTGDHTGELFF.

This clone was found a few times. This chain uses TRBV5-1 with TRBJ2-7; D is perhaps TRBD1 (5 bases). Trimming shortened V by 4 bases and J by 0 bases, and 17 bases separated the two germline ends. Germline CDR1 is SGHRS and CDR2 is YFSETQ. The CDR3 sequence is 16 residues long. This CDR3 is CASSPRPGSVSYEQYF. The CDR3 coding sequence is TGCGCCAGCAGCCCCCGCCCAGGGTCAGTCTCCTACGAGCAGTACTTC.